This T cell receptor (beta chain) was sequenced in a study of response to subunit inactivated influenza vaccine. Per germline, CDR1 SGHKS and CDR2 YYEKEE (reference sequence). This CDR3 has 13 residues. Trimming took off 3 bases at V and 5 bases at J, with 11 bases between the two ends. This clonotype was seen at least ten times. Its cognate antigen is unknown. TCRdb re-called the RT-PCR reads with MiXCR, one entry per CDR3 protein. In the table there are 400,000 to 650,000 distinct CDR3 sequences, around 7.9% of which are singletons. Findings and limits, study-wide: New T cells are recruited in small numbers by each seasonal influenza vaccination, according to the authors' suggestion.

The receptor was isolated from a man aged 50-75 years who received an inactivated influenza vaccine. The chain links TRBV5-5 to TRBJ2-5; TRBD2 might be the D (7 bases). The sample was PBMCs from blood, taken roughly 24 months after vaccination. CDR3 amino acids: CASSWGGLETQYF. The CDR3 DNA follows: TGTGCCAGCAGCTGGGGGGGCCTGGAGACCCAGTACTTC.